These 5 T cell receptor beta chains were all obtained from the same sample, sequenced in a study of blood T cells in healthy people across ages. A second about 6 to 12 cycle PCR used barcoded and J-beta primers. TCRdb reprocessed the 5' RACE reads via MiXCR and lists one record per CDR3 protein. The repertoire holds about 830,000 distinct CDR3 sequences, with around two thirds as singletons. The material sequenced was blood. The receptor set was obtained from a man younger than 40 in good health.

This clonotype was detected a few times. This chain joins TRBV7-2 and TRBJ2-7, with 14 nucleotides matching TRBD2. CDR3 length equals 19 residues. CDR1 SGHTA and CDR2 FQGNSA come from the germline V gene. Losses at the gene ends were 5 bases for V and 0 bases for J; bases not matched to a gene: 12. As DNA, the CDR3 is TGTGCCAGCAGCAAAATGGCGGGACTAGCGGGGGCCCACTCCTACGAGCAGTACTTC. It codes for CASSKMAGLAGAHSYEQYF.

CDR3 sequence reads: CSARGTSGGEGQFF. The CDR3 DNA follows: TGCAGTGCTCGAGGGACTAGCGGGGGGGAAGGGCAGTTCTTC. The genes are TRBV20-1 and TRBJ2-1, with 16 bases fitting TRBD2. The CDR3 runs 14 residues. CDR1 DFQATT and CDR2 SNEGSKA come from the germline V gene (reference sequence). V was clipped by 5 bases and J by 12 bases; unmatched bases: 7.

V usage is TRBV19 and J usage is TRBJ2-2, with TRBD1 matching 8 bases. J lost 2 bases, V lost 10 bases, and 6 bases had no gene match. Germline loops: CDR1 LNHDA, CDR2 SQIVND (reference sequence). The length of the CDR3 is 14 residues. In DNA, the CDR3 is TGTGCCACCGGACAGGGCCTTAACACCGGGGAGCTGTTTTTT. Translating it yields CATGQGLNTGELFF.

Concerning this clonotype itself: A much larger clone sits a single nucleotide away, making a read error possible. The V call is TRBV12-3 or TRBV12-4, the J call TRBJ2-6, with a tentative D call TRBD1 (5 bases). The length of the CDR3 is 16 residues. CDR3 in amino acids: CASSSPVGSGADVLTF. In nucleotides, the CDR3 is TGTGCCAGCAGTTCGCCCGTGGGCTCTGGGGCCGACGTCCTGACTTTC.

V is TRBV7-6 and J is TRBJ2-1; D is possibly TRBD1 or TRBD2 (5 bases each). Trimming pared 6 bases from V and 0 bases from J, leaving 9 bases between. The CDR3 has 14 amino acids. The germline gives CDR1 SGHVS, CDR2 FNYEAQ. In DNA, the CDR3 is TGTGCCAGCAGGGGGGATAGCTCCTACAATGAGCAGTTCTTC. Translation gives CASRGDSSYNEQFF.